Listed here are 24 T cell receptor beta chains from one sample, sequenced in a study of cytomegalovirus exposure and HLA in healthy donors. The PCR made use of 60 Vbeta and 13 Jbeta primers. Generated by immunoSEQ multiplex PCR, the TCRdb table keeps only in-frame clones and is missing some. This table holds about 270,000 clones, more than 55% found once. Material: PBMCs. Receptors were obtained from a female donor in good health and CMV-seronegative.

This clone was picked up a small number of times. The chain is built from TRBV10-3 and TRBJ1-4, with TRBD1 matching 10 bases. CDR3 size: 14 residues. Germline loops: CDR1 ENHRY, CDR2 SYGVKD. Unmatched junction bases numbered 6, after V lost 6 bases and J lost 8 bases. CDR3 nucleotides: TGTGCCATCAGGGGACAGGGGTTGGGCGAAAAACTGTTTTTT. Its protein is CAIRGQGLGEKLFF.

The chain has TRBV7-8 and TRBJ2-1, with TRBD2 as a possible D gene (6 bases). This CDR3 has 21 residues. Germline V gene sequence: CDR1 SGHVS, CDR2 FQNEAQ. Between the trimmed V and J ends, which lost 0 bases and 3 bases, there was a span of 27 bases. The CDR3 loop is CASSLALRSALGGNVYNEQFF. Written as DNA, the CDR3 is TGTGCCAGCAGCTTAGCGCTAAGGTCTGCGCTTGGGGGGAATGTCTACAATGAGCAGTTCTTC.

The chain joins TRBV5-1 to TRBJ1-3; 7 positions match TRBD1. The J segment lost 8 bases and the V segment lost 4 bases, leaving 9 bases of the junction unmatched. The CDR3 loop spans 14 amino acids. The V gene's germline CDR1 is SGHRS and CDR2 YFSETQ. For the CDR3, the DNA is TGCGCCAGCAGCCCGGACAGGCAGGCGGACACCATATATTTT. This codes for CASSPDRQADTIYF.

Worth noting for this clone: Other DNA variants within this sample encode the same CDR3. This chain uses TRBV9 with TRBJ2-7; possibly TRBD2 for D (6 bases). The V end was cut by 3 bases, the J end by 4 bases, with 8 bases between. The CDR3 totals 12 residues. CDR1 is SGDLS and CDR2 is YYNGEE in the germline V gene. CDR3: CASSAGGYEQYF. CDR3 nucleotide sequence: TGTGCCAGCAGCGCCGGGGGTTACGAGCAGTACTTC.

The chain is built from TRBV6-5 and TRBJ2-3; a possible D gene is TRBD2 (5 bases). V was cut by 5 bases and J by 3 bases, with 15 bases left in between. The length of the CDR3 is 15 residues. The germline gives CDR1 MNHEY, CDR2 SVGAGI. The CDR3 sequence is CASSPKIRTTDTQYF. The CDR3 region has the DNA TGTGCCAGCAGTCCCAAGATCAGGACTACAGATACGCAGTATTTT.

This clone was detected only once. The J gene is TRBJ1-2, the V gene TRBV28; maybe TRBD1 (6 bases). From germline, CDR1 is MDHEN and CDR2 SYDVKM. This CDR3 has 14 amino acids. Trimming pared 6 bases from V and 10 bases from J, leaving 21 bases between. In nucleotides, the CDR3 is TGTGCCAGCAGAGGAAGCCGGGACACAGCCCTCTACACCTTC. It encodes CASRGSRDTALYTF.

The rearrangement uses TRBV30 and TRBJ2-3; 14 bases align to TRBD2. Per the germline V gene, CDR1 is GTSNPN and CDR2 is SVGIG (reference sequence). The trim removed 5 bases at V and 6 bases at J, leaving 1 base unmatched. The CDR3 totals 13 residues. CDR3 sequence reads: CAWGTSGSDTQYF. CDR3 in DNA: TGTGCCTGGGGGACTAGCGGGAGCGATACGCAGTATTTT.

V gene TRBV6-1 combines with J gene TRBJ2-7, with 8 positions matching TRBD1. Trimming took 8 bases from V and 8 from J; bases not matched to a gene: 11. The CDR3 consists of 13 residues. The germline CDR1 and CDR2 sequences are MNHNS and SASEGT. This CDR3 is CASGGQGATKQYF. CDR3 sequence (DNA): TGTGCCAGCGGGGGGCAGGGGGCGACCAAGCAGTACTTC.

The V gene is TRBV10-2, the J gene TRBJ2-3, with a possible D match to TRBD1 (5 bases). Germline lookup yields CDR1 WSHSY and CDR2 SAAADI. The V gene lost 1 base and the J gene lost 0 bases, with 5 bases spanning the gap. CDR3 length equals 14 residues. The CDR3 region has the DNA TGCGCCAGCAGTGAGTACAGGAGCACAGATACGCAGTATTTT. As protein: CASSEYRSTDTQYF.

V usage is TRBV29-1 and J usage is TRBJ2-5; 8 nucleotides agree with TRBD2. The better agreement between TRBJ2-7 and the DNA end casts doubt on the J call. The CDR3 loop spans 14 amino acids. CDR1 is SQVTM and CDR2 is ANQGSEA in the germline V gene. In DNA, the CDR3 is TGCAGCGTTAAAGCGGGAGAAAACCCCGACGAGCAGTACTTC. It codes for CSVKAGENPDEQYF.

There are a few counts of this clone. This rearrangement joins TRBV5-1 to TRBJ1-1, with D unresolved. This CDR3 comprises 13 residues. CDR1 is SGHRS, CDR2 YFSETQ, per germline. The V and J ends lost 6 bases and 0 bases respectively, with 9 bases between them. The CDR3 DNA reads TGCGCCAGCAAGTGGCAGGTGAACACTGAAGCTTTCTTT. Its translation is CASKWQVNTEAFF.

The chain couples TRBV30 to TRBJ2-1; 9 bases agree with TRBD2. V dropped 0 bases and J dropped 5; count of bases not matched to a gene: 2. The CDR3 length is 14 residues. Germline loops: CDR1 GTSNPN, CDR2 SVGIG (reference sequence). This chain's CDR3 is CAWSVLAGDNEQFF. The CDR3 nucleotides are TGTGCCTGGAGTGTACTAGCGGGCGACAATGAGCAGTTCTTC.

This chain connects TRBV2 to TRBJ1-5; D is uncertain. The germline V gene has CDR1 SNHLY and CDR2 FYNNEI. The V gene lost 4 bases and the J gene lost 5 bases, with 9 bases spanning the gap. The CDR3 is made up of 13 amino acids. For the CDR3, the DNA is TGTGCCAGCAGTGGAAACGGGGATCAGCCCCAGCATTTT. Translation gives CASSGNGDQPQHF.

This clone occurred a few times. The chain combines TRBV11-1 with TRBJ2-3, with 7 positions matching TRBD2. The CDR3 extends over 16 amino acids. In germline, CDR1 is SGHAT, CDR2 FQDESV (reference sequence). The V gene end was trimmed by 3 bases and the J gene end by 0 bases; junction bases not matched to a gene: 6. Here the CDR3 reads CASSFLAGASTDTQYF. Here the CDR3 DNA reads TGTGCCAGCAGCTTTCTGGCGGGAGCTAGCACAGATACGCAGTATTTT.

This clone turned up a few times. The rearrangement links TRBV5-6 to TRBJ2-7; 10 nucleotides agree with TRBD1. The V gene end was trimmed by 4 bases and the J gene end by 5 bases; junction bases not matched to a gene: 6. The CDR3 is 14 amino acids. Per germline, CDR1 SGHDT and CDR2 YYEEEE. CDR3 amino acids: CASSRRQGADEQYF. The DNA of the CDR3 is TGTGCCAGCAGCAGGAGACAGGGGGCGGACGAGCAGTACTTC.

The chain couples TRBV7-9 to TRBJ2-5; 8 bases align to TRBD2. Germline CDR1 reads SEHNR; CDR2 reads FQNEAQ (reference sequence). With V trimmed by 4 bases and J by 4 bases, 8 bases remained unmatched. CDR3 length: 15 residues. The CDR3 DNA sequence: TGTGCCAGCAGCTCCCCCAGCGGGAGCGGAGAGACCCAGTACTTC. This gives the protein CASSSPSGSGETQYF. The complete variable domain, with remaining parts taken from reference TRBV7-9 and TRBJ2-5, reads DTGVSQNPRHKITKRGQNVTFRCDPISEHNRLYWYRQTLGQGPEFLTYFQNEAQLEKSRLLSDRFSAERPKGSFSTLEIQRTEQGDSAMYLCASSSPSGSGETQYFGPGTRLLVL.

The gene calls are TRBV29-1 and TRBJ2-7; the D is unclear. CDR1 and CDR2 (germline): SQVTM, ANQGSEA. CDR3 size: 12 residues. V was pared by 5 bases and J by 4 bases, with 12 bases between. For the CDR3, the DNA is TGCAGCGTTCAGTATCGGAGTTACGAGCAGTACTTC. Translation: CSVQYRSYEQYF.

The V call is TRBV7-2, the J call TRBJ2-5, with 8 nucleotides matching TRBD2. Trimming cost V 3 bases and J 5 bases; bases outside gene matches: 11. The CDR3 length is 16 residues. CDR1 and CDR2 (germline): SGHTA, FQGNSA. The CDR3: CASSFPGGPAGETQYF. The CDR3, as DNA: TGTGCCAGCAGCTTCCCGGGAGGGCCGGCAGGGGAGACCCAGTACTTC.

This clone has just a few counts. J is TRBJ2-5 and V is TRBV11-3; TRBD2 matches at 10 bases. With V trimmed by 5 bases and J by 3 bases, 6 bases remained unmatched. The CDR3 is 15 amino acids. Germline CDR1 reads SGHNT; CDR2 reads YENEEA. The CDR3: CASSPGTSEKETQYF. The CDR3 DNA sequence: TGTGCCAGCAGCCCGGGGACTAGCGAAAAAGAGACCCAGTACTTC.

The V and J genes are TRBV5-6 and TRBJ1-2, with 9 bases identical to TRBD1. Unmatched junction bases numbered 5, after V lost 4 bases and J lost 4 bases. Germline V gene lookup returns CDR1 SGHDT and CDR2 YYEEEE. The length of the CDR3 is 14 residues. CDR3 nucleotides: TGTGCCAGCAGCAGGCAGACAGGGGGCTATGGCTACACCTTC. The encoded protein is CASSRQTGGYGYTF.

The rearrangement joins TRBV25-1 to TRBJ2-7; 7 bases map to TRBD2. The CDR3 has 14 residues. CDR1 is MGHDK and CDR2 is SYGVNS in the germline V gene. Germline trimming cut 6 bases from V and 2 bases from J; bases unmatched to any gene: 7. This CDR3 is CASSARGTTYEQYF. CDR3 DNA sequence: TGTGCCAGCAGCGCCCGCGGGACTACCTACGAGCAGTACTTC.

The genes are TRBV19 and TRBJ2-2, with 7 bases fitting TRBD2. Germline V gives CDR1 LNHDA, CDR2 SQIVND (reference sequence). V lost 7 bases, J lost 4 bases, and 9 bases stayed unmatched. This CDR3 comprises 15 residues. This chain's CDR3 is CASKPGGSSTGELFF. The CDR3, as DNA: TGTGCCAGTAAGCCCGGCGGGAGTAGCACCGGGGAGCTGTTTTTT.

This chain uses TRBV2 with TRBJ2-1; 7 nucleotides match TRBD2. CDR3 length equals 16 residues. Germline CDR1 SNHLY, CDR2 FYNNEI. The ends lost 3 bases at V and 0 bases at J; junction bases unmatched: 5. The DNA of the CDR3 is TGTGCCAGCAGTGATGAGGGCGGGAGCTCCTACAATGAGCAGTTCTTC. Amino acids: CASSDEGGSSYNEQFF.

The rearrangement links TRBV13 to TRBJ2-7; 11 nucleotides agree with TRBD2. The CDR3 consists of 14 residues. Losses at the gene ends were 5 bases for V and 3 bases for J; bases not matched to a gene: 3. The germline V gene has CDR1 PRHDT and CDR2 FYEKMQ (reference sequence). CDR3 region: CASSTTSGGYEQYF. The CDR3 bases are TGTGCCAGCAGCACTACTAGCGGGGGCTACGAGCAGTACTTC.